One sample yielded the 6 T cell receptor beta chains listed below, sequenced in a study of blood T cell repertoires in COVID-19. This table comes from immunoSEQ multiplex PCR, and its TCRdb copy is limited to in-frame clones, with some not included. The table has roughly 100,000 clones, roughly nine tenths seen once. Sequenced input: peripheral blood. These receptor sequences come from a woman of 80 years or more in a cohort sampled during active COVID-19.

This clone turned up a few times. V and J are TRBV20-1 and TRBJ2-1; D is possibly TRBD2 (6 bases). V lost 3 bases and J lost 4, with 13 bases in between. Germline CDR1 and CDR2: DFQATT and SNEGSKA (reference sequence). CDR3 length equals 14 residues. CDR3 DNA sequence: TGCAGTGCTAGTCGCGGGGCGGATTACAATGAGCAGTTCTTC. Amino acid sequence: CSASRGADYNEQFF.

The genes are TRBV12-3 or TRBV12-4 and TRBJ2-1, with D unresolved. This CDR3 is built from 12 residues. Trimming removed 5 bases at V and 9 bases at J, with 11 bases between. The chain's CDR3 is CASSPEVGEQFF. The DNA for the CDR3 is TGTGCCAGCAGTCCCGAAGTCGGTGAGCAGTTCTTC.

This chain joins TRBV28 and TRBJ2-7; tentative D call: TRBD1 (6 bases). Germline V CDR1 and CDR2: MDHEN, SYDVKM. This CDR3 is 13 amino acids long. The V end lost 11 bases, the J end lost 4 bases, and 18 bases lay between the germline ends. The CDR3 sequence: CAGGETGRYEQYF. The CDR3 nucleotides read TGTGCCGGTGGTGAGACAGGACGATACGAGCAGTACTTC. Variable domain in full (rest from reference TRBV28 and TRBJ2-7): DVKVTQSSRYLVKRTGEKVFLECVQDMDHENMFWYRQDPGLGLRLIYFSYDVKMKEKGDIPEGYSVSREKKERFSLILESASTNQTSMYLCAGGETGRYEQYFGPGTRLTVT.

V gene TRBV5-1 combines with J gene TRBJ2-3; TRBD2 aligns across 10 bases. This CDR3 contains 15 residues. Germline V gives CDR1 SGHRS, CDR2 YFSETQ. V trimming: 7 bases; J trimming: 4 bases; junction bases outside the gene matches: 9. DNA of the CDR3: TGCGCCAGCGGTTTAGCGGGAGGTGAGGCAGATACGCAGTATTTT. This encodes CASGLAGGEADTQYF.

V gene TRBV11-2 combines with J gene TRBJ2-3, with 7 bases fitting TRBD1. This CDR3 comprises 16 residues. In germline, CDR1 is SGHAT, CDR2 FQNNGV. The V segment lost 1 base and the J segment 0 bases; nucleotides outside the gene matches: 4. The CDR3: CASSLVPRGSTDTQYF. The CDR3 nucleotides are TGTGCCAGCAGCTTAGTCCCCAGGGGGAGCACAGATACGCAGTATTTT.

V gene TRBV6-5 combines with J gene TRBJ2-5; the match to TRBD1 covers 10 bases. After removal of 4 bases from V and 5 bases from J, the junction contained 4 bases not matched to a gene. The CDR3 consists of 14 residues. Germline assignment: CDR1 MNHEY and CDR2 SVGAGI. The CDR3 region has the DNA TGTGCCAGCAGTTCTGGACAGGGGGGGGAGACCCAGTACTTC. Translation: CASSSGQGGETQYF.